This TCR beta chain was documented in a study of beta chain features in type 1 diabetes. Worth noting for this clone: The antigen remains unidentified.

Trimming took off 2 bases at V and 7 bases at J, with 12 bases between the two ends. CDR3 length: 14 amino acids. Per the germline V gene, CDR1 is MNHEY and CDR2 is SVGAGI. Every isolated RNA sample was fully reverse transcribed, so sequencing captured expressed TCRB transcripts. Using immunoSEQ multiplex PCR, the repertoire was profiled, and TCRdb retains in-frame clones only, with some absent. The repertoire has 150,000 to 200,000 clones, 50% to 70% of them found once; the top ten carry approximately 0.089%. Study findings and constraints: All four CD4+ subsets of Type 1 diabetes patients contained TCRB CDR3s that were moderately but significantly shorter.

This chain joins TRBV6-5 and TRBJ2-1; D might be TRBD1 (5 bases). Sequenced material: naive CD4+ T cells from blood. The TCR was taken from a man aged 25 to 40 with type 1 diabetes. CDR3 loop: CASSYGIGVNEQFF. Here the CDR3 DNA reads TGTGCCAGCAGTTACGGAATAGGGGTTAATGAGCAGTTCTTC.